This T cell receptor beta chain emerged from a study of CD8 T cells in Susac syndrome. The RNA, 0.5 to 1 ug, was put through reverse transcription using random hexamers. TCRdb re-analysed the immunoSEQ multiplex PCR reads in MiXCR, keeping a single row per CDR3 protein. The profile covers about 210,000 distinct CDR3 sequences, with 85% to 95% appearing a single time and roughly 0.1% taken by the ten largest. CDR3 length: 17 residues. CDR1 SGHRS and CDR2 YFSETQ come from the germline V gene. V was pared by 4 bases and J by 2 bases, with 14 bases of the junction left unmatched. The sample comprised CD4+ T cells from PBMCs. The source of this sequence is a human donor in good health. The rearrangement joins TRBV5-1 to TRBJ2-7; 8 bases align to TRBD1. This CDR3 is CASSDRQGIGGTYEQYF. The CDR3 DNA reads as TGCGCCAGCAGCGACCGACAGGGGATCGGCGGTACCTACGAGCAGTACTTC.